The 12 T cell receptor beta chains presented below share a single source sample, sequenced in a study of T cells in Graves' hyperthyroidism and ophthalmopathy. TCR beta CDR3 sequences were amplified from RNA transcripts. The HTBI primer set was used in a first-round RT-PCR of the TCR CDR3. TCRdb fed the multiplex PCR reads into MiXCR, producing one record per CDR3 protein. The table records about 260,000 distinct CDR3 sequences, around 22% of them present only once. The sample taken for sequencing was blood. These receptors originate from a man under 40 with Graves' ophthalmopathy.

The V gene is TRBV4-1, the J gene TRBJ2-5; tentatively, D is TRBD1 (6 bases). Between the trimmed V and J ends, which lost 6 bases and 1 base, there was a span of 9 bases. The CDR3 has 13 amino acids. Germline CDR1 reads MGHRA; CDR2 reads YSYEKL. The CDR3 spells CASRGAGQETQYF. The DNA for the CDR3 is TGCGCCAGCAGGGGGGCCGGCCAAGAGACCCAGTACTTC.

The table lists this clonotype with many counts. The chain combines TRBV28 with TRBJ1-5; 10 nucleotides agree with TRBD1. The junction had 4 bases not matched to a gene; V was cut back by 7 bases and J by 4 bases. This CDR3 comprises 14 residues. CDR1 and CDR2 (germline): MDHEN, SYDVKM. In nucleotides, the CDR3 is TGTGCCAGCACCCGGGACAGGGGAAATCAGCCCCAGCATTTT. Its translation is CASTRDRGNQPQHF.

This clonotype was counted a few times. V usage is TRBV12-3 or TRBV12-4 and J usage is TRBJ2-2, with 8 bases matching TRBD2. The V gene end was trimmed by 3 bases and the J gene end by 3 bases; junction bases not matched to a gene: 12. The CDR3 is 18 residues long. CDR3 DNA sequence: TGTGCCAGCAGTTTTCCACGGGGCGGGAGGTCAGACACCGGGGAGCTGTTTTTT. Protein product: CASSFPRGGRSDTGELFF.

Comment on this clonotype: One end of the junction is discordant with germline, which a read error may explain. V and J are TRBV25-1 and TRBJ1-1; tentative D call: TRBD1 (5 bases). Germline CDR1 and CDR2: MGHDK and SYGVNS. The CDR3 sequence is 13 residues long. CDR3 loop: CASSEGANTKAFF. Here the CDR3 DNA reads TGTGCCAGCAGTGAAGGGGCGAACACTAAAGCTTTCTTT. Variable domain in full (rest from reference TRBV25-1 and TRBJ1-1): EADIYQTPRYLVIGTGKKITLECSQTMGHDKMYWYQQDPGMELHLIHYSYGVNSTEKGDLSSESTVSRIRTEHFPLTLESARPSHTSQYLCASSEGANTKAFFGQGTRLTVV.

This clonotype was counted at least ten times. The CDR3 is CASSYSVGADTQYF. The DNA of the CDR3 is TGTGCCAGCAGTTACTCGGTCGGGGCGGATACGCAGTATTTT. V usage is TRBV6-5 and J usage is TRBJ2-3, with D perhaps given as TRBD1 or TRBD2 (5 bases each). Germline V lookup: CDR1 MNHEY, CDR2 SVGAGI. V lost 0 bases and J lost 6, with 10 bases in between. The CDR3 is made up of 14 amino acids.

V gene TRBV28 combines with J gene TRBJ1-2; TRBD1 agrees at 7 bases. The CDR3 extends over 15 amino acids. Trimming took 6 bases from V and 2 from J; bases not matched to a gene: 9. Germline lookup yields CDR1 MDHEN and CDR2 SYDVKM. CDR3 bases: TGTGCCAGCAGCGACAGGGCGATCGCCAACTATGGCTACACCTTC. The encoded protein is CASSDRAIANYGYTF.

The chain joins TRBV10-1 to TRBJ2-1; D is undetermined. The CDR3 sequence is 12 residues long. Germline CDR1 WNHNN, CDR2 SYGVQD (reference sequence). CDR3 sequence: CGADRLGNEQFF. The CDR3 DNA reads as TGCGGAGCCGATAGGCTGGGAAATGAGCAGTTCTTC.

This chain connects TRBV30 to TRBJ2-3; 11 nucleotides agree with TRBD2. Trimming cost V 3 bases and J 6 bases; bases outside gene matches: 20. The germline V gene has CDR1 GTSNPN and CDR2 SVGIG (reference sequence). The CDR3 runs to 19 residues. The CDR3 DNA sequence: TGTGCCTGGAGAGGGGACGAAGGGACTAGCGGTTTTAAGGCCGATACGCAGTATTTT. Its translation: CAWRGDEGTSGFKADTQYF.

This clonotype was detected many times. V gene TRBV3-1 combines with J gene TRBJ1-1; 9 nucleotides agree with TRBD1. The CDR3 contains 14 residues. The germline V gene encodes CDR1 LGHDT and CDR2 YNNKEL (reference sequence). Unmatched junction bases numbered 4, after V lost 4 bases and J lost 4 bases. This chain's CDR3 is CASSPQGATTEAFF. The CDR3 DNA is TGTGCCAGCAGCCCACAGGGGGCAACCACTGAAGCTTTCTTT.

In its sample, this clonotype was seen many times. The chain is built from TRBV2 and TRBJ2-2; TRBD2 aligns across 14 bases. After removal of 8 bases from V and 4 bases from J, the junction contained 18 bases not matched to a gene. Germline V gives CDR1 SNHLY, CDR2 FYNNEI. CDR3 length: 20 residues. CDR3 nucleotides: TGTGCCAGCCGTAGGTTGGCCTCCGGGACTAGCGGGAGTAGCACCGGGGAGCTGTTTTTT. Translated, it gives CASRRLASGTSGSSTGELFF.

As concerns this clonotype: A much larger clone lies one base from this, so it may be a read error. The chain carries TRBV2 and TRBJ1-5; D is perhaps TRBD1 (5 bases). Per germline, CDR1 SNHLY and CDR2 FYNNEI. The germline V and J ends were trimmed by 4 bases and 9 bases, with 7 bases remaining between them. The length of the CDR3 is 11 residues. The CDR3, as DNA: TGTGCCAGCAGTGGGGGGGGGCCCCAGCATTTT. It translates to CASSGGGPQHF.

The chain has TRBV18 and TRBJ2-2; 14 positions match TRBD2. Germline V gives CDR1 KGHSH, CDR2 LQKENI. V gave up 0 bases and J gave up 5 bases; unmatched junction bases: 2. This CDR3 is 17 amino acids long. In DNA form, the CDR3 reads TGTGCCAGCTCACCACCCGGGACTAGCGGGAGAACCGGGGAGCTGTTTTTT. Protein product: CASSPPGTSGRTGELFF. Drawing the rest from reference TRBV18 and TRBJ2-2, the complete variable domain is NAGVMQNPRHLVRRRGQEARLRCSPMKGHSHVYWYRQLPEEGLKFMVYLQKENIIDESGMPKERFSAEFPKEGPSILRIQQVVRGDSAAYFCASSPPGTSGRTGELFFGEGSRLTVL.